The 26 T cell receptor beta chains presented below share a single source sample, sequenced in a study of blood T cell repertoires in COVID-19. TCRdb's copy holds only in-frame clones and misses some; the assay was immunoSEQ multiplex PCR. The sample lists under 300,000 clones, about 89% occurring once. Sequencing was done on a sample of PBMCs or T cells enriched from blood (not recorded which). Receptors originate from a man aged 35-49 years who had recovered from COVID-19.

This chain joins TRBV7-2 and TRBJ1-2; 7 nucleotides line up with TRBD1. The trim removed 5 bases at V and 6 bases at J, leaving 9 bases unmatched. Germline V gives CDR1 SGHTA, CDR2 FQGNSA. The CDR3 length is 14 residues. The CDR3 loop is CASSLYGQDDGYTF. The CDR3 coding sequence is TGTGCCAGCAGCCTTTACGGACAGGATGATGGCTACACCTTC.

The chain joins TRBV27 to TRBJ2-7; tentatively, D is TRBD1 (5 bases). This CDR3 spans 13 amino acids. Trimming cost V 2 bases and J 2 bases, with 7 bases left between them. Germline lookup yields CDR1 MNHEY and CDR2 SMNVEV (reference sequence). CDR3 nucleotide sequence: TGTGCCAGCAGTTTAACGACAGCCTACGAGCAGTACTTC. This sequence encodes CASSLTTAYEQYF.

The rearrangement links TRBV11-3 to TRBJ2-5; the D is unclear. The CDR3 has 13 residues. With 4 bases removed from V and 5 bases from J, the gap between germline ends came to 11 bases. Germline loops: CDR1 SGHNT, CDR2 YENEEA. The CDR3 loop reads CASSSDAAETQYF. CDR3 nucleotide sequence: TGTGCCAGCAGCTCCGACGCAGCGGAGACCCAGTACTTC.

This sequence joins TRBV10-3 and TRBJ2-1; possibly TRBD2 for D (6 bases). V lost 2 bases and J 2 bases, leaving 16 bases between the germline ends. The germline gives CDR1 ENHRY, CDR2 SYGVKD. CDR3 size: 17 residues. The CDR3 region is CAISERTGGATYNEQFF. The CDR3 DNA follows: TGTGCCATCAGTGAGCGGACGGGCGGGGCAACCTACAATGAGCAGTTCTTC.

The chain couples TRBV6-4 to TRBJ1-1; D uncertain. The CDR3 sequence is 13 residues long. V lost 5 bases to trimming and J lost 1 base, with 8 bases between them. Germline V lookup: CDR1 MRHNA, CDR2 SNTAGT. Here the CDR3 reads CASSSHRNTEAFF. The CDR3 nucleotides are TGTGCCAGCAGTTCCCACAGGAACACTGAAGCTTTCTTT.

The chain employs TRBV5-6 and TRBJ1-6; no reliable D call. Trimming pared 5 bases from V and 8 bases from J, leaving 17 bases between. The CDR3 length is 15 residues. Germline lookup yields CDR1 SGHDT and CDR2 YYEEEE. Here the CDR3 DNA reads TGTGCCAGCAGTTCAGCGGCAGAATGGGATTCACCCCTCCACTTT. It codes for CASSSAAEWDSPLHF.

The V gene is TRBV6-2 or TRBV6-3, the J gene TRBJ1-2; tentative D call: TRBD1 (5 bases). Trimming cost V 2 bases and J 8 bases, with 6 bases left between them. Germline V gene sequence: CDR1 MNHEY, CDR2 SVGEGT. The CDR3 loop spans 11 amino acids. CDR3 DNA sequence: TGTGCCAGCAGTTACGGGGGGGGCTACACCTTC. Its translation is CASSYGGGYTF.

This clone was counted once. The chain uses TRBV7-6 and TRBJ1-5; weak D call: TRBD1 (6 bases). V lost 1 base and J 3 bases, leaving 25 bases between the germline ends. From germline, CDR1 is SGHVS and CDR2 FNYEAQ. This CDR3 has 20 residues. This CDR3 is CASSLDHWLIQDRTNQPQHF. CDR3 in DNA: TGTGCCAGCAGCTTAGATCACTGGTTAATCCAAGACAGGACCAATCAGCCCCAGCATTTT.

This chain connects TRBV6-5 to TRBJ1-1, with TRBD1 identical over 8 bases. CDR1 is MNHEY and CDR2 is SVGAGI in the germline V gene. The trim removed 5 bases at V and 3 bases at J, leaving 8 bases unmatched. The CDR3 spans 15 residues. CDR3 in DNA: TGTGCCAGCAGTCAGGGGACAGGTTGGGACACTGAAGCTTTCTTT. It encodes CASSQGTGWDTEAFF.

The CDR3 here is CASSLSGFGRYEQYF. In nucleotides, the CDR3 is TGTGCCAGCAGTTTATCCGGCTTTGGGAGATACGAGCAGTACTTC. J is TRBJ2-7 and V is TRBV27, with a tentative D call TRBD2 (5 bases). Germline V CDR1 and CDR2: MNHEY, SMNVEV (reference sequence). The CDR3 runs 15 residues. The V gene lost 0 bases and the J gene lost 4 bases, with 13 bases spanning the gap.

At least ten counts were recorded for this clone. This sequence joins TRBV6-5 and TRBJ1-5; D possibly corresponds to TRBD1 (5 bases). Per the germline V gene, CDR1 is MNHEY and CDR2 is SVGAGI. The V end lost 5 bases, the J end lost 5 bases, and 13 bases lay between the germline ends. The CDR3 is made up of 14 amino acids. CDR3 in amino acids: CASSLGREYQPQHF. As DNA, the CDR3 is TGTGCCAGCAGTCTCGGCAGGGAATATCAGCCCCAGCATTTT.

This clone was detected only once. This chain uses TRBV11-3 with TRBJ1-2, with a possible D match to TRBD1 (5 bases). The germline V and J ends were trimmed by 1 base and 7 bases, with 28 bases remaining between them. CDR3 length: 19 residues. Germline CDR1 and CDR2: SGHNT and YENEEA. The CDR3 sequence: CASSLGGQLHLGISGGYTF. The CDR3 DNA reads as TGTGCCAGCAGCTTAGGCGGACAACTCCACCTAGGGATCTCAGGTGGCTACACCTTC.

The chain's CDR3 is CASSQGDPPADTQYF. CDR3 bases: TGTGCCAGCAGTCAGGGGGATCCCCCCGCGGATACGCAGTATTTT. The chain is built from TRBV7-9 and TRBJ2-3, with 7 positions matching TRBD1. V was pared by 6 bases and J by 6 bases, with 12 bases of the junction left unmatched. The CDR3 has 15 residues. Germline V CDR1 and CDR2: SEHNR, FQNEAQ (reference sequence).

CDR3 in amino acids: CASKTGSNNYEQYF. In DNA form, the CDR3 reads TGCGCCAGCAAAACCGGGTCAAATAACTACGAGCAGTACTTC. The gene calls are TRBV5-1 and TRBJ2-7; D not certain. Germline lookup yields CDR1 SGHRS and CDR2 YFSETQ. V lost 6 bases, J lost 3 bases, and 16 bases lay in between. The CDR3 spans 14 residues.

The rearrangement links TRBV5-4 to TRBJ2-7; TRBD1 is a possible D gene (6 bases). CDR1 is SGHNT, CDR2 YYREEE, per germline (reference sequence). V was shortened by 4 bases and J by 6 bases, with 20 bases between the two germline ends. The CDR3 contains 15 residues. The CDR3 reads CASSPNLLRTAEQYF. DNA for the CDR3: TGTGCCAGCAGCCCGAACCTCCTACGGACAGCCGAGCAGTACTTC.

CDR3 nucleotides: TGTGCCAGCAGCTTCCTAGCGGGAGTCGGGGGCAATGAGCAGTTCTTC. Its translation is CASSFLAGVGGNEQFF. The chain employs TRBV7-2 and TRBJ2-1; TRBD2 aligns across 10 bases. J was trimmed by 6 bases and V by 3 bases; bases with no gene match: 8. The CDR3 is made up of 16 amino acids. The germline V gene encodes CDR1 SGHTA and CDR2 FQGNSA.

The chain is built from TRBV4-2 and TRBJ2-3; D call uncertain. Germline V gene sequence: CDR1 LGHNA, CDR2 YNFKEQ. CDR3 length: 16 amino acids. The ends were cut back, 0 bases at V and 2 bases at J, with 12 bases in the middle. CDR3 region: CASSQEGNGVTDTQYF. The CDR3 bases are TGTGCCAGCAGCCAAGAAGGCAACGGAGTCACAGATACGCAGTATTTT.

The chain links TRBV7-2 to TRBJ2-3; D not certain. Germline V CDR1 and CDR2: SGHTA, FQGNSA. This CDR3 spans 13 amino acids. Trimming took 2 bases from V and 4 from J, leaving 7 bases between them. CDR3 loop: CASSLRFSDTQYF. The CDR3, as DNA: TGTGCCAGCAGCTTACGGTTTTCAGATACGCAGTATTTT. Based on the CDR3 plus reference TRBV7-2 and TRBJ2-3, the full variable domain is GAGVSQSPSNKVTEKGKDVELRCDPISGHTALYWYRQSLGQGLEFLIYFQGNSAPDKSGLPSDRFSAERTGGSVSTLTIQRTQQEDSAVYLCASSLRFSDTQYFGPGTRLTVL.

CDR3 DNA: TGTGCCAGCAGTCCTAGCGGGAATGAGCAGTTCTTC. Translation: CASSPSGNEQFF. The chain is built from TRBV6-5 and TRBJ2-1, with 8 bases identical to TRBD2. Germline V gene data show CDR1 as MNHEY and CDR2 as SVGAGI. The V and J ends lost 5 bases and 7 bases, in that order; junction bases with no gene match: 1. This CDR3 is 12 amino acids long.

The chain is built from TRBV11-2 and TRBJ1-3, with D hard to call. Germline loops: CDR1 SGHAT, CDR2 FQNNGV. Trimming took 0 bases from V and 0 from J, leaving 9 bases between them. The CDR3 consists of 16 residues. This chain's CDR3 is CASSLDHGYSGNTIYF. As DNA, the CDR3 is TGTGCCAGCAGCTTAGATCACGGTTACTCTGGAAACACCATATATTTT. The whole variable domain, filled in from reference TRBV11-2 and TRBJ1-3, reads EAGVAQSPRYKIIEKRQSVAFWCNPISGHATLYWYQQILGQGPKLLIQFQNNGVVDDSQLPKDRFSAERLKGVDSTLKIQPAKLEDSAVYLCASSLDHGYSGNTIYFGEGSWLTVV.

This chain joins TRBV7-2 and TRBJ2-2, with 9 nucleotides matching TRBD1. The CDR3 has 17 residues. Germline trimming cut 5 bases from V and 5 bases from J; bases unmatched to any gene: 12. Germline V gives CDR1 SGHTA, CDR2 FQGNSA. The CDR3 sequence is CASSVPGQGLLTGELFF. The CDR3 nucleotides read TGTGCCAGCAGCGTACCGGGACAGGGTCTTCTAACCGGGGAGCTGTTTTTT.

The chain recombines TRBV7-3 with TRBJ1-1, with D uncertain. Germline lookup yields CDR1 SGHTA and CDR2 FQGTGA. The CDR3 is 15 residues long. Trimming took 1 base from V and 2 from J, leaving 11 bases between them. The CDR3 nucleotides are TGTGCCAGCAGCTTAAGTACCGGGTTAAACACTGAAGCTTTCTTT. It encodes CASSLSTGLNTEAFF.

The chain links TRBV19 to TRBJ1-5; tentative D call: TRBD1 (5 bases). This CDR3 has 14 amino acids. The germline gives CDR1 LNHDA, CDR2 SQIVND (reference sequence). V lost 4 bases and J 5 bases, leaving 12 bases between the germline ends. Here the CDR3 reads CASSRGDYHQPQHF. The DNA of the CDR3 is TGTGCCAGTAGTAGGGGGGATTATCATCAGCCCCAGCATTTT.

This chain connects TRBV5-4 to TRBJ2-1; TRBD2 matches 11 bases. The CDR3 extends over 17 amino acids. The trim removed 1 base at V and 7 bases at J, leaving 10 bases unmatched. CDR1 and CDR2 from the germline V gene are SGHNT and YYREEE (reference sequence). In DNA, the CDR3 is TGTGCCAGCAGCTTGTTATATATACTAGCGGGAGCAAATGAGCAGTTCTTC. Residues: CASSLLYILAGANEQFF.

This clone was counted between two and nine times. The CDR3 is CASSYVDSYEQYF. CDR3 nucleotide sequence: TGTGCCAGCAGTTACGTTGACAGCTACGAGCAGTACTTC. The rearrangement uses TRBV6-5 and TRBJ2-7, with D perhaps matching TRBD1 (5 bases). The germline V gene encodes CDR1 MNHEY and CDR2 SVGAGI. The CDR3 totals 13 residues. Trimming removed 2 bases at V and 3 bases at J, with 8 bases between.

V is TRBV9 and J is TRBJ2-3, with D maybe TRBD1 (5 bases). CDR3 size: 13 residues. Germline V gene sequence: CDR1 SGDLS, CDR2 YYNGEE. Trimming pared 1 base from V and 5 bases from J, leaving 8 bases between. The CDR3 region has the DNA TGTGCCAGCAGCGTACAGGGCAAAGATACGCAGTATTTT. Translation: CASSVQGKDTQYF.